These 25 T cell receptor beta chains came from one sample sequenced in a study of response to subunit inactivated influenza vaccine. TCRdb used MiXCR to reprocess the RT-PCR reads, holding one entry per CDR3 protein. The sample has 450,000 to 600,000 distinct CDR3 sequences; roughly 7.6% are singletons. Sequenced material: PBMCs from blood, taken roughly 24 months after vaccination. The receptors come from a man in his fifties or sixties who received an inactivated influenza vaccine.

Ten or more counts support this clonotype. The CDR3 sequence is CSASTGTIYNEQFF. The CDR3 nucleotides are TGCAGTGCGTCTACCGGGACTATCTACAATGAGCAGTTCTTC. This chain links TRBV20-1 with TRBJ2-1, with 7 bases aligning to TRBD2. Germline V CDR1 and CDR2: DFQATT, SNEGSKA (reference sequence). CDR3 length equals 14 residues. The trim removed 6 bases at V and 3 bases at J, leaving 8 bases unmatched.

This chain uses TRBV6-2 or TRBV6-3 with TRBJ2-7, with a weak D call TRBD1 (6 bases). The V end was cut by 0 bases, the J end by 0 bases, with 27 bases between. Germline CDR1 reads MNHEY; CDR2 reads SVGEGT. This CDR3 comprises 21 residues. The CDR3 is CASSYSNSFIEGGRSSYEQYF. CDR3 bases: TGTGCCAGCAGTTACTCAAACTCATTTATAGAAGGGGGACGGAGCTCCTACGAGCAGTACTTC.

This clonotype was counted at least ten times. This chain links TRBV20-1 with TRBJ2-7, with 13 bases matching TRBD2. J was trimmed by 6 bases and V by 4 bases; bases with no gene match: 6. This CDR3 region has 14 residues. The germline CDR1 and CDR2 sequences are DFQATT and SNEGSKA (reference sequence). As DNA, the CDR3 is TGCAGTGCTATGACTAGCGGGAGGCCCCGCGAGCAGTACTTC. Translated: CSAMTSGRPREQYF.

Ten or more counts support this clonotype. The chain links TRBV7-2 to TRBJ2-3; possibly TRBD1 for D (7 bases). This CDR3 has 15 residues. Trimming left V 2 bases short and J 4 bases short, with 13 bases between. CDR1 is SGHTA, CDR2 FQGNSA, per germline. The CDR3 region is CASSLQGGGADTQYF. The CDR3 DNA reads as TGTGCCAGCAGCTTACAAGGGGGCGGGGCAGATACGCAGTATTTT. Drawing the rest from reference TRBV7-2 and TRBJ2-3, the complete variable domain is GAGVSQSPSNKVTEKGKDVELRCDPISGHTALYWYRQSLGQGLEFLIYFQGNSAPDKSGLPSDRFSAERTGGSVSTLTIQRTQQEDSAVYLCASSLQGGGADTQYFGPGTRLTVL.

This clonotype has only a few counts. The genes are TRBV20-1 and TRBJ2-1; TRBD2 matches at 11 bases. The CDR3 sequence is 13 residues long. The V gene end was trimmed by 8 bases and the J gene end by 6 bases; junction bases not matched to a gene: 6. The germline CDR1 and CDR2 sequences are DFQATT and SNEGSKA (reference sequence). Here the CDR3 DNA reads TGCAGTCCAGAGGGACTAGCGGCCAATGAGCAGTTCTTC. It yields the protein CSPEGLAANEQFF.

This clonotype has more than one count but fewer than ten. The chain carries TRBV14 and TRBJ2-5; D may be TRBD2 (6 bases). Per germline, CDR1 SGHDN and CDR2 FVKESK. V was shortened by 6 bases and J by 5 bases, with 19 bases between the two germline ends. The CDR3 loop spans 15 amino acids. This CDR3 is CASSGGGVRAETQYF. CDR3 sequence (DNA): TGTGCCAGCAGTGGAGGAGGGGTTCGTGCGGAGACCCAGTACTTC. Combining the CDR3 with reference TRBV14 and TRBJ2-5 gives the whole variable domain EAGVTQFPSHSVIEKGQTVTLRCDPISGHDNLYWYRRVMGKEIKFLLHFVKESKQDESGMPNNRFLAERTGGTYSTLKVQPAELEDSGVYFCASSGGGVRAETQYFGPGTRLLVL.

This clonotype appeared many times. V gene TRBV20-1 combines with J gene TRBJ2-5; 9 bases map to TRBD2. This CDR3 has 16 residues. The germline gives CDR1 DFQATT, CDR2 SNEGSKA (reference sequence). V shed 1 base, J shed 4 bases, and the junction held 10 bases outside the gene matches. The CDR3: CSARGGGGRAGETQYF. The CDR3 DNA reads as TGCAGTGCTAGAGGTGGGGGCGGGAGGGCCGGAGAGACCCAGTACTTC.

This clonotype was seen ten or more times. The chain uses TRBV10-3 and TRBJ2-3; possible D gene TRBD2, 6 bases. Germline V gene sequence: CDR1 ENHRY, CDR2 SYGVKD. The V gene lost 6 bases and the J gene lost 4 bases, with 17 bases spanning the gap. This CDR3 contains 15 residues. The CDR3 coding sequence is TGTGCCATCAGCGGGACTGGCTTGGGCCCAGATACGCAGTATTTT. Its protein product is CAISGTGLGPDTQYF.

This clonotype was detected ten times or more. The chain employs TRBV6-5 and TRBJ2-3; the D is unclear. Germline assignment: CDR1 MNHEY and CDR2 SVGAGI. V was clipped by 0 bases and J by 4 bases, with 20 bases between them. The CDR3 extends over 18 amino acids. The chain's CDR3 is CASSYSISAPSDADTQYF. The DNA of the CDR3 is TGTGCCAGCAGTTACTCGATTTCCGCCCCGAGCGACGCAGATACGCAGTATTTT.

This clonotype was recorded at least ten times. The chain carries TRBV18 and TRBJ2-2; possible D gene TRBD2, 6 bases. V lost 1 base, J lost 3 bases, and 18 bases lay in between. The CDR3 loop spans 18 amino acids. CDR1 is KGHSH, CDR2 LQKENI, per germline. The CDR3 reads CASSPRARGIRDTGELFF. Here the CDR3 DNA reads TGTGCCAGCTCACCACGTGCGCGCGGGATACGTGACACCGGGGAGCTGTTTTTT.

The chain links TRBV12-3 or TRBV12-4 to TRBJ2-2; the match to TRBD1 covers 7 bases. There are 15 residues in the CDR3. The ends lost 3 bases at V and 6 bases at J; junction bases unmatched: 7. CDR3: CASSFRQGVAGELFF. The DNA for the CDR3 is TGTGCCAGCAGTTTTCGGCAGGGGGTAGCCGGGGAGCTGTTTTTT.

This clonotype was seen ten or more times. The gene calls are TRBV7-2 and TRBJ1-1, with no clear D. This CDR3 is 13 amino acids long. Deletions cut 5 bases from V and 5 bases from J, with 12 bases between. The germline gives CDR1 SGHTA, CDR2 FQGNSA. The CDR3 DNA follows: TGTGCCAGCAGCACCCCAACTGGTACTGAAGCTTTCTTT. Its translation is CASSTPTGTEAFF.

This clonotype was seen more than once but under ten times. The V call is TRBV7-8, the J call TRBJ2-2; D perhaps matches TRBD2 (5 bases). V gave up 0 bases and J gave up 7 bases, with 6 bases separating them. There are 13 residues in the CDR3. Per the germline V gene, CDR1 is SGHVS and CDR2 is FQNEAQ. The CDR3 nucleotides read TGTGCCAGCAGCTTAGCGGAGGTCGGGGAGCTGTTTTTT. Protein: CASSLAEVGELFF.

In this sample, this clonotype turned up a few times. This chain uses TRBV27 with TRBJ2-5; 8 nucleotides agree with TRBD1. J was trimmed by 0 bases and V by 7 bases; bases with no gene match: 4. Looked up from germline, CDR1 is MNHEY and CDR2 is SMNVEV (reference sequence). The CDR3 is made up of 14 amino acids. The CDR3 loop reads CASNPTGDQETQYF. CDR3 coding DNA: TGTGCCAGCAATCCGACAGGGGACCAAGAGACCCAGTACTTC.

The table lists this clonotype with a few counts. The rearrangement uses TRBV3-1 and TRBJ2-7; 7 positions agree with TRBD2. Germline V CDR1 and CDR2: LGHDT, YNNKEL (reference sequence). CDR3 length: 14 residues. The J segment lost 2 bases and the V segment lost 1 base, leaving 2 bases of the junction unmatched. For the CDR3, the DNA is TGTGCCAGCAGCCAAGCCCGGGGGGCCTACGAGCAGTACTTC. It specifies CASSQARGAYEQYF.

This clonotype was seen a handful of times. The chain is built from TRBV9 and TRBJ1-2; D is possibly TRBD1 (5 bases). The CDR3 runs 11 residues. CDR1 SGDLS and CDR2 YYNGEE come from the germline V gene. V dropped 2 bases and J dropped 7 bases, with 6 bases sitting between them. The CDR3, as DNA: TGTGCCAGCAGCGTGAGGGGTGGCTACACCTTC. Translation: CASSVRGGYTF.

This clonotype has only a few counts. This chain joins TRBV19 and TRBJ2-1, with no clear D. With 8 bases removed from V and 0 bases from J, the gap between germline ends came to 11 bases. Germline V gene data show CDR1 as LNHDA and CDR2 as SQIVND (reference sequence). CDR3 length: 14 residues. Written as DNA, the CDR3 is TGTGCCAGTTCCCCAACCCTCTCCTACAATGAGCAGTTCTTC. It codes for CASSPTLSYNEQFF.

This clonotype has just a few counts. The chain links TRBV20-1 to TRBJ2-5; D unclear. Trimming removed 6 bases at V and 0 bases at J, with 17 bases between. CDR3 length: 15 residues. Germline V gene sequence: CDR1 DFQATT, CDR2 SNEGSKA (reference sequence). The CDR3 is CSAPSLGENQETQYF. The CDR3 bases are TGCAGTGCCCCGTCGTTGGGCGAAAACCAAGAGACCCAGTACTTC.

This clonotype was found many times. The chain couples TRBV5-1 to TRBJ1-6; D gene ambiguous. Germline CDR1 and CDR2: SGHRS and YFSETQ. Trimming removed 3 bases at V and 0 bases at J, with 13 bases between. The CDR3 is 17 residues long. CDR3 nucleotide sequence: TGCGCCAGCAGCTCAGGACTAGGGCGCTCCTATAATTCACCCCTCCACTTT. Translating gives CASSSGLGRSYNSPLHF.

This rearrangement joins TRBV3-1 to TRBJ2-7; tentatively, D is TRBD2 (6 bases). The germline V gene has CDR1 LGHDT and CDR2 YNNKEL (reference sequence). There are 15 residues in the CDR3. V lost 5 bases and J lost 5, with 19 bases in between. DNA of the CDR3: TGTGCCAGCAGCAAGGAGGGCGGACGGGCCCACGAGCAGTACTTC. Its translation is CASSKEGGRAHEQYF.

Concerning this clonotype itself: A read error may produce the germline difference seen at one junction end. The chain couples TRBV7-9 to TRBJ1-1; D remains ambiguous. The CDR3 is 13 residues long. From germline, CDR1 is SEHNR and CDR2 FQNEAQ (reference sequence). CDR3 bases: TGTGCCAGCAGCTTAGACATGAACACTGAAGTTTTCTTT. It is translated as CASSLDMNTEVFF. Full variable domain (remainder filled in from reference TRBV7-9 and TRBJ1-1): DTGVSQNPRHKITKRGQNVTFRCDPISEHNRLYWYRQTLGQGPEFLTYFQNEAQLEKSRLLSDRFSAERPKGSFSTLEIQRTEQGDSAMYLCASSLDMNTEVFFGQGTRLTVV.

This clonotype was seen at least ten times. The chain uses TRBV21-1 and TRBJ1-5; the listed D gene, TRBD1, was not tested against the DNA. TRBV21-1 is noted as a pseudogene. The CDR3 covers 17 residues. The CDR3 region has the DNA TGTGCCACAGTTGGACAGAGGCCTTTGAAGAGCAATCAGCCCCAGCATTTT. This gives the protein CATVGQRPLKSNQPQHF.

This clonotype came up a few times. V gene TRBV3-1 combines with J gene TRBJ2-3, with 10 bases matching TRBD2. The CDR3 loop spans 16 amino acids. The V gene end was trimmed by 5 bases and the J gene end by 6 bases; junction bases not matched to a gene: 11. From germline, CDR1 is LGHDT and CDR2 YNNKEL (reference sequence). Here the CDR3 reads CASSTGWASGSDTQYF. DNA of the CDR3: TGTGCCAGCAGCACTGGCTGGGCTAGCGGGAGCGATACGCAGTATTTT.

The chain uses TRBV6-5 and TRBJ2-1, with 12 bases aligning to TRBD2. Germline loops: CDR1 MNHEY, CDR2 SVGAGI. The CDR3 has 17 residues. The trim removed 4 bases at V and 6 bases at J, leaving 10 bases unmatched. The CDR3 sequence: CASSSAPRTSGTNEQFF. The CDR3 region has the DNA TGTGCCAGCAGTTCCGCGCCTAGGACTAGCGGGACCAATGAGCAGTTCTTC.

This clonotype has more than one count but fewer than ten. The V and J genes are TRBV27 and TRBJ1-2; perhaps TRBD1 as D (6 bases). The CDR3 contains 15 residues. The germline gives CDR1 MNHEY, CDR2 SMNVEV (reference sequence). Trimming removed 5 bases at V and 0 bases at J, with 13 bases between. CDR3 sequence: CASSTTRTANYGYTF. The CDR3 DNA reads TGTGCCAGCAGTACTACCCGGACAGCTAACTATGGCTACACCTTC.